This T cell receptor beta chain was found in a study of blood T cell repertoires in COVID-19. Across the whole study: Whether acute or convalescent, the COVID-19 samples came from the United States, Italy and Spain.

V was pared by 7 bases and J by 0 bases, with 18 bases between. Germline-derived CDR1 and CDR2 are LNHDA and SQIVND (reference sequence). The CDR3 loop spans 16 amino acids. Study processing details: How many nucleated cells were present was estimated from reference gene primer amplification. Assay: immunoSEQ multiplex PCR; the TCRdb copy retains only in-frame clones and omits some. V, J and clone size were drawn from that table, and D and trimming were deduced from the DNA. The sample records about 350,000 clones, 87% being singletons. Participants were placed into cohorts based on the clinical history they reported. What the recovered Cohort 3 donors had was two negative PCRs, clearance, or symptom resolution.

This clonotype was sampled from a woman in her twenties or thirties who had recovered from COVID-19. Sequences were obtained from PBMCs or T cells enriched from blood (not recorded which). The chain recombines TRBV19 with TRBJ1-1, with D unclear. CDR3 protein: CASINRGSPLNTEAFF. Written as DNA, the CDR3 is TGTGCCAGTATTAACCGGGGATCCCCTCTGAACACTGAAGCTTTCTTT.